Presented here are 21 T cell receptor beta chains from one specimen sequenced in a study of T cells in Graves' hyperthyroidism and ophthalmopathy (dated by TCRdb to about 2019). Receptor amplification or capture employed multiplex PCR. The sequencer listed for this sample is Illumina HiSeq 2000. Amplification of TCR beta CDR3 regions was carried out from RNA transcripts. For the first round of RT-PCR on the TCR CDR3, the HTBI primer set was used together with the Qiagen OneStep RT-PCR kit. The public reads were run again by TCRdb, first through fastp at Q25 and then through MiXCR, and only productive beta chains were kept. Rows merge per CDR3 protein into single entries with the most common DNA and genes. In this sample the table shows 350,000 or so distinct CDR3 sequences, roughly 17% of which occur a single time. Approximately 33% of the sample belongs to the ten largest clones. The sample was blood. The receptors shown here come from a woman aged 30 to 39 with Graves' hyperthyroidism that later progressed to Graves' ophthalmopathy.

At least ten counts were recorded for this clonotype. The chain links TRBV5-1 to TRBJ2-7; D is perhaps TRBD1 or TRBD2 (5 bases each). With 5 bases removed from V and 5 bases from J, the gap between germline ends came to 11 bases. The CDR3 length is 12 residues. Germline CDR1 is SGHRS and CDR2 is YFSETQ. CDR3 bases: TGCGCCAGCAGTCCCCGGGACCACGAGCAGTACTTC. It encodes CASSPRDHEQYF.

This clonotype was recorded many times. The chain joins TRBV3-1 to TRBJ2-7; D perhaps matches TRBD2 (5 bases). V lost 4 bases and J 4 bases, leaving 14 bases between the germline ends. This CDR3 has 14 residues. Germline V gene data show CDR1 as LGHDT and CDR2 as YNNKEL (reference sequence). In nucleotides, the CDR3 is TGTGCCAGCAGCCTCTCTGGACTGATTTACGAGCAGTACTTC. Protein: CASSLSGLIYEQYF.

This clonotype was counted between two and nine times. The rearrangement joins TRBV15 to TRBJ2-1; 12 bases fit TRBD2. Germline V gene data show CDR1 as LNHNV and CDR2 as YYDKDF (reference sequence). V was clipped by 5 bases and J by 7 bases; unmatched bases: 9. The CDR3 contains 16 residues. The CDR3 is CATSLGLAGRGNEQFF. The DNA of the CDR3 is TGTGCCACCAGCCTAGGACTAGCGGGAAGGGGAAATGAGCAGTTCTTC.

This clonotype was picked up a small number of times. It may be a read error: a sequence one base away is much more abundant. V gene TRBV12-3 or TRBV12-4 combines with J gene TRBJ2-1, with TRBD2 identical over 9 bases. The CDR3 has 14 amino acids. CDR3 amino acids: CASSFGGGGNERFF. The CDR3 nucleotides are TGTGCCAGCAGTTTTGGCGGGGGGGGCAATGAGCGGTTCTTC.

The chain has TRBV15 and TRBJ1-6; 8 bases fit TRBD1. This CDR3 has 18 amino acids. Germline V gene sequence: CDR1 LNHNV, CDR2 YYDKDF (reference sequence). V was pared by 3 bases and J by 9 bases, with 16 bases of the junction left unmatched. Here the CDR3 reads CATSREGQGSKGGSPLHF. The CDR3 DNA reads TGTGCCACCAGCAGGGAAGGACAGGGATCGAAGGGGGGTTCACCCCTCCACTTT.

This clonotype was observed many times. J is TRBJ1-3 and V is TRBV18; no clear D gene. This CDR3 region has 15 residues. CDR1 is KGHSH and CDR2 is LQKENI in the germline V gene. The V and J ends lost 6 bases and 0 bases respectively, with 12 bases between them. CDR3 DNA sequence: TGTGCCAGCTCGTCGGACGGCTTCTCTGGAAACACCATATATTTT. This translates into CASSSDGFSGNTIYF.

The chain is built from TRBV7-8 and TRBJ1-1; 7 bases fit TRBD1. The V and J ends lost 0 bases and 5 bases, in that order; junction bases with no gene match: 9. There are 16 residues in the CDR3. Germline assignment: CDR1 SGHVS and CDR2 FQNEAQ. CDR3 in amino acids: CASSLASSRGLTEAFF. CDR3 nucleotide sequence: TGTGCCAGCAGCTTAGCGTCGAGTAGGGGGCTAACTGAAGCTTTCTTT.

The rearrangement uses TRBV4-1 and TRBJ2-2, with 8 bases lining up with TRBD2. The V segment lost 3 bases and the J segment 6 bases; nucleotides outside the gene matches: 6. The CDR3 sequence is 15 residues long. Per germline, CDR1 MGHRA and CDR2 YSYEKL. CDR3 in amino acids: CASSHFGGGAGELFF. CDR3 in DNA: TGCGCCAGCAGCCATTTCGGGGGGGGAGCCGGGGAGCTGTTTTTT.

Ten or more counts support this clonotype. The chain recombines TRBV6-6 with TRBJ1-6; 7 bases map to TRBD1. Trimming at V came to 2 bases and at J to 10 bases, leaving 5 bases not matched to a gene. CDR1 and CDR2 (germline): MNHNY, SVGAGI (reference sequence). This CDR3 comprises 14 residues. The CDR3 spells CASSYDRVWSPLHF. The CDR3 region has the DNA TGTGCCAGCAGTTACGACAGGGTTTGGTCACCCCTCCACTTT.

This clonotype was detected many times. The chain uses TRBV20-1 and TRBJ2-7; 11 nucleotides agree with TRBD2. This CDR3 is built from 15 residues. The germline gives CDR1 DFQATT, CDR2 SNEGSKA (reference sequence). V was clipped by 2 bases and J by 0 bases; unmatched bases: 3. The CDR3 DNA reads TGCAGTGCTAGAACTAGCGGGAGCTCCTCCTACGAGCAGTACTTC. It yields the protein CSARTSGSSSYEQYF.

This clonotype came up many times. V gene TRBV3-1 combines with J gene TRBJ1-1, with 8 bases lining up with TRBD1. Germline values: CDR1 LGHDT, CDR2 YNNKEL (reference sequence). V shed 6 bases and J 5 bases; nucleotides not matched to a gene: 17. This CDR3 has 17 residues. The CDR3 is CASSRADRGLGGTEAFF. The CDR3 DNA follows: TGTGCCAGCAGTCGCGCCGACAGGGGACTTGGGGGGACTGAAGCTTTCTTT.

This clonotype came up a few times. The chain combines TRBV30 with TRBJ1-2; tentative D call: TRBD1 (5 bases). Trimming shortened V by 0 bases and J by 4 bases, and 6 bases separated the two germline ends. CDR1 and CDR2 (germline): GTSNPN, SVGIG (reference sequence). There are 12 residues in the CDR3. CDR3 sequence reads: CAWSVDSYGYTF. CDR3 coding DNA: TGTGCCTGGAGTGTCGACAGCTATGGCTACACCTTC.

This clonotype was recorded a few times. With a much larger clone just one base away, this may be a read error. The chain combines TRBV12-3 or TRBV12-4 with TRBJ2-5; tentative D call: TRBD1 (5 bases). V was trimmed by 8 bases and J by 0 bases, leaving 13 bases between them. This CDR3 contains 14 residues. The CDR3 coding sequence is TGTGCCAGCCCGCCCGACAGTAACCAAGAGACCCAGTACTTC. Its protein is CASPPDSNQETQYF.

This clonotype was recorded many times. The CDR3 DNA is TGTGCCAGCAGTCAGTTTAACAGGGTTGGCAATCAGCCCCAGCATTTT. Its protein is CASSQFNRVGNQPQHF. The chain employs TRBV27 and TRBJ1-5; TRBD1 might be the D (6 bases). This CDR3 spans 16 amino acids. Trimming took off 5 bases at V and 2 bases at J, with 16 bases between the two ends. Germline V CDR1 and CDR2: MNHEY, SMNVEV (reference sequence).

The chain employs TRBV28 and TRBJ2-7; 10 positions agree with TRBD2. Per the germline V gene, CDR1 is MDHEN and CDR2 is SYDVKM. This CDR3 comprises 17 residues. V was clipped by 8 bases and J by 6 bases; unmatched bases: 19. CDR3 sequence reads: CASCQRYKREGVGEQYF. The CDR3 bases are TGTGCCAGCTGTCAACGTTATAAGCGGGAGGGCGTAGGCGAGCAGTACTTC.

This clonotype appeared a few times. V is TRBV5-1 and J is TRBJ2-4; possible D gene TRBD1, 5 bases. Germline V CDR1 and CDR2: SGHRS, YFSETQ. The CDR3 totals 14 residues. The V end lost 3 bases, the J end lost 5 bases, and 12 bases lay between the germline ends. CDR3 in DNA: TGCGCCAGCAGCTGGGGCTTTGGGGAAAACATTCAGTACTTC. It is translated as CASSWGFGENIQYF.

This clonotype was detected many times. The rearrangement joins TRBV4-1 to TRBJ1-4, with a possible D match to TRBD1 (5 bases). V dropped 8 bases and J dropped 6 bases, with 13 bases sitting between them. Germline loops: CDR1 MGHRA, CDR2 YSYEKL. This CDR3 spans 13 amino acids. The CDR3 region is CASAPKGHEKLFF. In DNA form, the CDR3 reads TGCGCCAGCGCACCAAAGGGACATGAAAAACTGTTTTTT.

The chain employs TRBV4-1 and TRBJ2-7; D remains unclear. V was cut by 1 base and J by 4 bases, with 8 bases left in between. Germline assignment: CDR1 MGHRA and CDR2 YSYEKL. The CDR3 consists of 13 residues. In DNA, the CDR3 is TGCGCCAGCAGCCAAGCGTGGGCTTACGAGCAGTACTTC. Its protein is CASSQAWAYEQYF.

The gene calls are TRBV19 and TRBJ1-1; 10 bases are shared with TRBD1. The J segment lost 10 bases and the V segment lost 5 bases, leaving 10 bases of the junction unmatched. This CDR3 comprises 14 residues. Germline V gene sequence: CDR1 LNHDA, CDR2 SQIVND (reference sequence). The CDR3 DNA reads as TGTGCCAGTAGTCGACGGACAGGGGGTCTCGTAGCTTTCTTT. It specifies CASSRRTGGLVAFF.

The chain joins TRBV4-1 to TRBJ2-7; D is unclear. Germline CDR1 reads MGHRA; CDR2 reads YSYEKL. This CDR3 region has 14 residues. Trimming removed 2 bases at V and 1 base at J, with 9 bases between. The CDR3 sequence is CASSQSLDSYEQYF. In nucleotides, the CDR3 is TGCGCCAGCAGCCAAAGTTTGGATTCCTACGAGCAGTACTTC.

V usage is TRBV3-1 and J usage is TRBJ2-7; D tentatively fits TRBD1 or TRBD2 (6 bases each). Germline loops: CDR1 LGHDT, CDR2 YNNKEL (reference sequence). Trimming removed 3 bases from V and 0 bases from J, with 12 bases in between. The CDR3 length is 15 residues. The CDR3 loop is CASSQRGVSSYEQYF. The CDR3 DNA follows: TGTGCCAGCAGCCAGAGGGGGGTTAGCTCCTACGAGCAGTACTTC.